This T cell receptor (beta chain) was sequenced for a study of CD8+ T cells in alopecia areata. Study details: Patients in the treated group were given tofacitinib by mouth, 5 to 10 mg twice a day. The drug, tofacitinib, lasted 6 to 18 months, followed by 6 months off drug.

RNA extraction and reverse transcription yielded cDNA as sequencing template. Method: immunoSEQ multiplex PCR; TCRdb's copy keeps in-frame clones and lacks some. The table records 170,000 or so clones, around 71% of them present only once. This clone was seen a handful of times. V lost 8 bases to trimming and J lost 3 bases, with 12 bases between them. The CDR3 sequence is 12 residues long. Germline loops: CDR1 SQVTM, CDR2 ANQGSEA. Treatment indicated: oral pan-JAK inhibitor, 5-10 mg twice daily. The specimen comprised CD4+ T cells sorted from blood, sampled at week 4, from a patient treated with tofacitinib. This chain uses TRBV29-1 with TRBJ2-3; D uncertain. This TCR derives from a human donor with alopecia areata. CDR3 residues: CSSRAATDTQYF. The DNA for the CDR3 is TGCAGCTCCCGGGCGGCGACAGATACGCAGTATTTT.